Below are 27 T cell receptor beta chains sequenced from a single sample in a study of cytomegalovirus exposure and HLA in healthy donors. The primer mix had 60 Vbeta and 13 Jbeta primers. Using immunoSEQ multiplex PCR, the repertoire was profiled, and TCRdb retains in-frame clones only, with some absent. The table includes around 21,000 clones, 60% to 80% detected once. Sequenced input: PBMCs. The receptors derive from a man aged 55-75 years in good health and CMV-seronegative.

The CDR3: CASSSDWYQETQYF. For the CDR3, the DNA is TGTGCCAGCAGCTCAGACTGGTACCAAGAGACCCAGTACTTC. The chain has TRBV7-8 and TRBJ2-5; D gene ambiguous. This CDR3 comprises 14 residues. The V gene's germline CDR1 is SGHVS and CDR2 FQNEAQ. The ends were cut back, 4 bases at V and 0 bases at J, with 9 bases in the middle.

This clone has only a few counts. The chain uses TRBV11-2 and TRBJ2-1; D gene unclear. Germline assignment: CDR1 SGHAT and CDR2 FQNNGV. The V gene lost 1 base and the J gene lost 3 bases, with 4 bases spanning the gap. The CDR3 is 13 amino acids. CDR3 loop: CASSLGHYNEQFF. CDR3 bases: TGTGCCAGCAGCTTAGGACACTACAATGAGCAGTTCTTC.

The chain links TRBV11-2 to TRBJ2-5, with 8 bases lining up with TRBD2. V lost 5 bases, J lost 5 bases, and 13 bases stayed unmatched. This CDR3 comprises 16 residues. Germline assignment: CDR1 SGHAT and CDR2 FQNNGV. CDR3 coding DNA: TGTGCCAGCAGCCCGAGGGCGCGGGGGGTGGAGGAGACCCAGTACTTC. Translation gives CASSPRARGVEETQYF.

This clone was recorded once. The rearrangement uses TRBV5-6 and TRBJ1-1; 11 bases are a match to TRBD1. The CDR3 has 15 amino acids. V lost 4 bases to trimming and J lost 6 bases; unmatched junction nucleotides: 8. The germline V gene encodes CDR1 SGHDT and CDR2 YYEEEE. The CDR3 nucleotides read TGTGCCAGCAGCCCCGGTTGGACAGGGGGCTCTGAAGCTTTCTTT. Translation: CASSPGWTGGSEAFF.

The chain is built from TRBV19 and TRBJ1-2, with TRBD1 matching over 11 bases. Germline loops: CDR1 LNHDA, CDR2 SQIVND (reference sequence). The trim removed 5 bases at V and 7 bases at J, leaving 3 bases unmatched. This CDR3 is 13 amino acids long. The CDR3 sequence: CASSSGQGGGYTF. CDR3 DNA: TGTGCCAGTAGTTCGGGACAGGGGGGTGGCTACACCTTC.

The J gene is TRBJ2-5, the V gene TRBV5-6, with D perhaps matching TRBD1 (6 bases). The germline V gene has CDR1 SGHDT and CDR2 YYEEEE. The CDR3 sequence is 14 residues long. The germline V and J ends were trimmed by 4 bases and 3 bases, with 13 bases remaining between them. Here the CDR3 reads CASSLRTVEETQYF. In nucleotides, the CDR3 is TGTGCCAGCAGCCTTCGGACAGTAGAAGAGACCCAGTACTTC.

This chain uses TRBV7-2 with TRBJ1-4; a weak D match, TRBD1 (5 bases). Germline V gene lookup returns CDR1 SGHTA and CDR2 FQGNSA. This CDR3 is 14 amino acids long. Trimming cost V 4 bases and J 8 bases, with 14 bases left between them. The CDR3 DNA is TGTGCCAGCAGCTCGACGAGGACAAACGAAAAACTGTTTTTT. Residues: CASSSTRTNEKLFF.

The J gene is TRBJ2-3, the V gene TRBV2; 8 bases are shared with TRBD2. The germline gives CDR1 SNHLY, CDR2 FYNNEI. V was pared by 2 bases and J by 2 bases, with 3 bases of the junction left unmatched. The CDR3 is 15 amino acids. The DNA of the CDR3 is TGTGCCAGCAGTGAAATGCGGGGGGCCACAGATACGCAGTATTTT. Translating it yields CASSEMRGATDTQYF.

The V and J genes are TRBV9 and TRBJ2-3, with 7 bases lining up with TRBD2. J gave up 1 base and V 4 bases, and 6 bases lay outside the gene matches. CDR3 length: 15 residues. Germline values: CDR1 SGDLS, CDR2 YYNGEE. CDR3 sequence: CASSPNSGGTDTQYF. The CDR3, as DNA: TGTGCCAGCAGCCCTAACAGCGGGGGCACAGATACGCAGTATTTT.

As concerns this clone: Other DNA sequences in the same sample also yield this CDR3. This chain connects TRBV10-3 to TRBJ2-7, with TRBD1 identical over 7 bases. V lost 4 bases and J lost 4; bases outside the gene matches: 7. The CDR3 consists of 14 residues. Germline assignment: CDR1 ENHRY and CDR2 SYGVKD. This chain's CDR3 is CAISGGGAAYEQYF. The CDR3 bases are TGTGCCATCAGTGGAGGGGGCGCTGCTTACGAGCAGTACTTC.

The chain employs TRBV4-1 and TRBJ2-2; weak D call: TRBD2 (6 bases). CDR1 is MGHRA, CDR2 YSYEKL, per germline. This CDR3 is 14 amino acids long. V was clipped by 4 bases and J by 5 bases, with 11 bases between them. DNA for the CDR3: TGCGCCAGCAGCCGAGGGACTGGAACCGGGGAGCTGTTTTTT. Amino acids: CASSRGTGTGELFF.

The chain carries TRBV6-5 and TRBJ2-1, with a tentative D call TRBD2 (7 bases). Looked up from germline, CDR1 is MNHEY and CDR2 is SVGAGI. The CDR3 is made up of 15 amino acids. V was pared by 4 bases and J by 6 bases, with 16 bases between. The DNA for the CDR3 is TGTGCCAGCAGTTCAGAGGGGGGGATAGGCAATGAGCAGTTCTTC. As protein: CASSSEGGIGNEQFF.

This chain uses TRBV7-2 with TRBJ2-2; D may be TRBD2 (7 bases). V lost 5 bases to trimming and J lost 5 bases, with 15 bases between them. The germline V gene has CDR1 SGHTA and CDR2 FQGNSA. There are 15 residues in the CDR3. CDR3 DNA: TGTGCCAGCAGCCGACGGGGGGCCGAGACCGGGGAGCTGTTTTTT. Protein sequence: CASSRRGAETGELFF.

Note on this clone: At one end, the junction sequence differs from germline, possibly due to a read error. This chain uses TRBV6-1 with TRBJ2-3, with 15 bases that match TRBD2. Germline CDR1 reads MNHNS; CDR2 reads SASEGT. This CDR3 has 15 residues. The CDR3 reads CPSTGLAGGADTQYF. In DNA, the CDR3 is TGTCCCAGCACCGGACTAGCGGGGGGGGCAGATACGCAGTATTTT.

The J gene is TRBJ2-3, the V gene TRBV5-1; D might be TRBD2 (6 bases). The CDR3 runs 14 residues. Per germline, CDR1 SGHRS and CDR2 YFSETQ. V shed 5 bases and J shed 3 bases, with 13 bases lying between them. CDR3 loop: CASRREWRTDTQYF. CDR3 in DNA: TGCGCCAGCAGACGGGAGTGGAGGACAGATACGCAGTATTTT.

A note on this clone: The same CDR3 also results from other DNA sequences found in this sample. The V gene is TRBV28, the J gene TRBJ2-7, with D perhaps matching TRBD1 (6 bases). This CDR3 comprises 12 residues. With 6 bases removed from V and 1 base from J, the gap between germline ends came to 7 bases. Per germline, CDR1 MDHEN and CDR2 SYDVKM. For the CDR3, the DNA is TGTGCCAGCAGGCAGGGGTCCTACGAGCAGTACTTC. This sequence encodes CASRQGSYEQYF.

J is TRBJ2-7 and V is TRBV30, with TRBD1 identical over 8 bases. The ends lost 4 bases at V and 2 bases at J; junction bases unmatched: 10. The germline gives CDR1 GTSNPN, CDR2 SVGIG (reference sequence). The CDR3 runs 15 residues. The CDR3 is CAWTHDRGQTYEQYF. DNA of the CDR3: TGTGCCTGGACTCATGACAGGGGACAAACCTACGAGCAGTACTTC.

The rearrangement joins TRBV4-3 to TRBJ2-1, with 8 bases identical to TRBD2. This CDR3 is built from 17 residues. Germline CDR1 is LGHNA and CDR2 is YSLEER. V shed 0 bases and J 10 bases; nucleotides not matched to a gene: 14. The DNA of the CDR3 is TGCGCCAGCAGCCAAGAGAGAACTAGCGGTGCCCGAGGCGAGCAGTTCTTC. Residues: CASSQERTSGARGEQFF.

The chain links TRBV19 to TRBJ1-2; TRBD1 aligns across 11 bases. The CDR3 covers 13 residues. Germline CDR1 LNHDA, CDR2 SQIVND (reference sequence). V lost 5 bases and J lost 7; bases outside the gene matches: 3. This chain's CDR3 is CASSSGQGVGYTF. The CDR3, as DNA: TGTGCCAGTAGTTCGGGACAGGGGGTTGGCTACACCTTC.

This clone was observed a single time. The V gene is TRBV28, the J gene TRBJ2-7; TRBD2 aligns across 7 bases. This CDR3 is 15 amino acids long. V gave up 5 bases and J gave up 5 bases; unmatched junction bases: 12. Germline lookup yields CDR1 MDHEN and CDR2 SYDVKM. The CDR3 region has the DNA TGTGCCAGCAGTCCAGGGACTACTTTTAGTCACGAGCAGTACTTC. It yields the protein CASSPGTTFSHEQYF.

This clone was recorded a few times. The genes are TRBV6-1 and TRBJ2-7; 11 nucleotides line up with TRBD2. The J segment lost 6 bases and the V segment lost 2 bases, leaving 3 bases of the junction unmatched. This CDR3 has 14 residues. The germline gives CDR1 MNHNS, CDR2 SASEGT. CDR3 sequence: CASSELAGGGEQYF. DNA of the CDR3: TGTGCCAGCAGTGAACTAGCGGGGGGTGGCGAGCAGTACTTC.

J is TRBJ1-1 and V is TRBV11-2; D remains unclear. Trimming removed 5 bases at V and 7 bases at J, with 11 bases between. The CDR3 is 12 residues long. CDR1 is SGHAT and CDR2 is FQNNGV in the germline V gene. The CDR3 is CASSGRAREAFF. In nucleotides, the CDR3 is TGTGCCAGCAGCGGGAGGGCCCGTGAAGCTTTCTTT.

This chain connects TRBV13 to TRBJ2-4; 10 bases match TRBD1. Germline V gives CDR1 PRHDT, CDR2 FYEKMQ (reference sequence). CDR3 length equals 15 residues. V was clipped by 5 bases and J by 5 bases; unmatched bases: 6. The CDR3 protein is CASSLGQGGQNIQYF. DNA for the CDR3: TGTGCCAGCAGCCTCGGACAGGGGGGCCAAAACATTCAGTACTTC.

The CDR3: CASSAVLEAVYNEQFF. For the CDR3, the DNA is TGTGCCAGCAGCGCCGTACTAGAAGCGGTCTACAATGAGCAGTTCTTC. J is TRBJ2-1 and V is TRBV9, with D possibly being TRBD2 (5 bases). Germline CDR1 and CDR2: SGDLS and YYNGEE. The CDR3 runs to 16 residues. V was clipped by 3 bases and J by 3 bases, with 16 bases between them.

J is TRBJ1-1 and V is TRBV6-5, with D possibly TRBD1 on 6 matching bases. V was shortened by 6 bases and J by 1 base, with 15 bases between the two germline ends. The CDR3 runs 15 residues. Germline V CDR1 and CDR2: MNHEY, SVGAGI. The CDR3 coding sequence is TGTGCCAGCAGACTCCGGTCGACAGGGAACACTGAAGCTTTCTTT. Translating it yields CASRLRSTGNTEAFF.

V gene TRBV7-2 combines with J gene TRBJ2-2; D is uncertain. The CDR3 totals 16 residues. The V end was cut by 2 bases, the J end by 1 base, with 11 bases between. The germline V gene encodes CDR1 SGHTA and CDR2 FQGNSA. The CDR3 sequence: CASSLRLTGNTGELFF. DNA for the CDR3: TGTGCCAGCAGCTTACGACTTACGGGGAACACCGGGGAGCTGTTTTTT.

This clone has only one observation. The CDR3 DNA reads as TGCGCCAGCAGATGGCCCAGCGGGGGGCAAGAGACCCAGTACTTC. Translation: CASRWPSGGQETQYF. The chain recombines TRBV5-1 with TRBJ2-5; 9 positions agree with TRBD2. V lost 5 bases and J lost 2; bases outside the gene matches: 7. Germline V gene lookup returns CDR1 SGHRS and CDR2 YFSETQ. This CDR3 is built from 15 residues.